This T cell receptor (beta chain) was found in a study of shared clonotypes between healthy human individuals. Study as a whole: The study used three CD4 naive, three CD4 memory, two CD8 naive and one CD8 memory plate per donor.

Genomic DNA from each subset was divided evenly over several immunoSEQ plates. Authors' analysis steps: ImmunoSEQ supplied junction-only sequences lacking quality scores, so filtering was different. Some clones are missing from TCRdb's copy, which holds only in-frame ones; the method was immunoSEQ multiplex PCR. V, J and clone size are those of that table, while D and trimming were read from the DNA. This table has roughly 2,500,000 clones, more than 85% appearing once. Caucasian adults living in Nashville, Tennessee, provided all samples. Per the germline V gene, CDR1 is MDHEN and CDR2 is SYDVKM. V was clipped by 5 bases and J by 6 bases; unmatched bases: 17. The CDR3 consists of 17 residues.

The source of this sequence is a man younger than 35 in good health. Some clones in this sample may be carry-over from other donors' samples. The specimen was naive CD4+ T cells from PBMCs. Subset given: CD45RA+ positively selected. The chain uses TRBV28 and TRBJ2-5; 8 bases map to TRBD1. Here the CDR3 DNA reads TGTGCCAGCAGTACGTTAAACCGGGACAGGTCTCGGAAGACCCAGTACTTC. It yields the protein CASSTLNRDRSRKTQYF.